These 25 T cell receptor beta chains originate from one sample sequenced in a study of blood T cell repertoires in COVID-19. Clones were sequenced by immunoSEQ multiplex PCR, and TCRdb holds only the in-frame ones, with some missing. There are almost 250,000 clones in the sample; approximately 86% occur only once, and 1.5% to 2% lies in the top ten. Input material: PBMCs or T cells enriched from blood (not recorded which). Receptor source: a woman between 50 and 59 years old who had recovered from COVID-19.

The chain uses TRBV5-4 and TRBJ2-2; a weak D match, TRBD2 (5 bases). Between the trimmed V and J ends, which lost 5 bases and 5 bases, there was a span of 16 bases. Germline V gene sequence: CDR1 SGHNT, CDR2 YYREEE (reference sequence). The CDR3 contains 15 residues. The DNA of the CDR3 is TGTGCCAGCAGTCAAGGTGGACTCTCTACCGGGGAGCTGTTTTTT. Translating gives CASSQGGLSTGELFF.

The chain joins TRBV2 to TRBJ2-2; the match to TRBD2 covers 9 bases. The V and J ends lost 4 bases and 5 bases, in that order; junction bases with no gene match: 8. Germline CDR1 is SNHLY and CDR2 is FYNNEI. The CDR3 covers 16 residues. CDR3 residues: CASSGSREGFTGELFF. DNA of the CDR3: TGTGCCAGCAGTGGTTCGCGGGAGGGGTTTACCGGGGAGCTGTTTTTT.

In DNA, the CDR3 is TGTGCCAGCAGCCCGCAGGGTCGTTCACCCCTCCACTTT. Residues: CASSPQGRSPLHF. The chain has TRBV7-2 and TRBJ1-6, with D possibly matching TRBD1 (5 bases). V was cut by 5 bases and J by 9 bases, with 11 bases left in between. Germline CDR1 SGHTA, CDR2 FQGNSA. This CDR3 comprises 13 residues.

The rearrangement uses TRBV10-3 and TRBJ1-1; D may be TRBD1 (5 bases). The V end lost 10 bases, the J end lost 2 bases, and 17 bases lay between the germline ends. CDR1 is ENHRY and CDR2 is SYGVKD in the germline V gene. CDR3 size: 14 residues. CDR3 sequence reads: CATVKGLLNTEAFF. DNA for the CDR3: TGTGCCACCGTCAAGGGACTCCTAAACACTGAAGCTTTCTTT.

This clone has more than one count but fewer than ten. The chain employs TRBV5-6 and TRBJ2-7; 9 nucleotides agree with TRBD1. The CDR3 runs to 15 residues. The junction had 8 bases not matched to a gene; V was cut back by 4 bases and J by 3 bases. The germline V gene encodes CDR1 SGHDT and CDR2 YYEEEE. CDR3 nucleotides: TGTGCCAGCAGCGCCGGGACAGGGTTACTCTACGAGCAGTACTTC. It is translated as CASSAGTGLLYEQYF.

The chain has TRBV7-3 and TRBJ2-1; TRBD2 agrees at 8 bases. CDR1 is SGHTA and CDR2 is FQGTGA in the germline V gene. This CDR3 spans 17 amino acids. The V and J ends lost 5 bases and 6 bases, in that order; junction bases with no gene match: 15. The CDR3 DNA reads TGTGCCAGCAGCCTGGGACGTCTAGCGGGTTTGGGCAATGAGCAGTTCTTC. Its protein product is CASSLGRLAGLGNEQFF.

This clone was found once. The chain recombines TRBV29-1 with TRBJ2-1; no firm D call. CDR3 length equals 14 residues. The germline V gene encodes CDR1 SQVTM and CDR2 ANQGSEA. Trimming removed 6 bases at V and 2 bases at J, with 14 bases between. The CDR3 DNA follows: TGCAGCGTGGGCCCGCAACAGCCCTACAATGAGCAGTTCTTC. Amino acids: CSVGPQQPYNEQFF.

The CDR3 here is CASSPGTSGYTGELFF. Here the CDR3 DNA reads TGTGCCAGCAGCCCCGGGACTAGCGGGTACACCGGGGAGCTGTTTTTT. This sequence joins TRBV7-3 and TRBJ2-2; 12 bases align to TRBD2. V trimming: 5 bases; J trimming: 3 bases; junction bases outside the gene matches: 4. CDR3 length equals 16 residues. Germline V lookup: CDR1 SGHTA, CDR2 FQGTGA.

This clone was seen more than once but under ten times. This sequence joins TRBV18 and TRBJ2-2, with D perhaps TRBD1 (5 bases). The V and J ends lost 4 bases and 1 base respectively, with 10 bases between them. Germline CDR1 is KGHSH and CDR2 is LQKENI. This CDR3 contains 15 residues. The CDR3 DNA reads as TGTGCCAGCTCACGTGAACAGGAGAACACCGGGGAGCTGTTTTTT. Its translation: CASSREQENTGELFF. The entire variable domain, with the rest obtained from reference TRBV18 and TRBJ2-2, is as follows: NAGVMQNPRHLVRRRGQEARLRCSPMKGHSHVYWYRQLPEEGLKFMVYLQKENIIDESGMPKERFSAEFPKEGPSILRIQQVVRGDSAAYFCASSREQENTGELFFGEGSRLTVL.

Concerning this clone: The same CDR3 arises from other DNA sequences in this sample as well. The V call is TRBV30, the J call TRBJ1-1; no reliable D call. Germline CDR1 reads GTSNPN; CDR2 reads SVGIG (reference sequence). CDR3 length: 13 residues. Trimming stripped 2 bases from V and 0 bases from J, with 7 bases between. CDR3 protein: CAWSPSVNTEAFF. In DNA form, the CDR3 reads TGTGCCTGGAGTCCGAGCGTGAACACTGAAGCTTTCTTT.

The chain recombines TRBV28 with TRBJ1-2, with D perhaps TRBD1 (5 bases). The CDR3 length is 13 residues. The V end was cut by 7 bases, the J end by 6 bases, with 15 bases between. Germline values: CDR1 MDHEN, CDR2 SYDVKM. The CDR3 loop reads CASIRAGSDGYTF. The DNA for the CDR3 is TGTGCCAGCATTAGGGCAGGGTCTGATGGCTACACCTTC.

The sample holds one count of this clone. This rearrangement joins TRBV3-1 (or the pseudogene TRBV3-2) to TRBJ2-7; the match to TRBD2 covers 7 bases. The CDR3 is 19 residues long. The V gene's germline CDR1 is LGHDT and CDR2 YNNKEL (reference sequence). Trimming at V came to 4 bases and at J to 1 base, leaving 19 bases not matched to a gene. The CDR3 spells CASSPYRLKTSRQSYEQYF. Here the CDR3 DNA reads TGTGCCAGCAGCCCATACCGGTTGAAGACTAGCCGTCAGTCCTACGAGCAGTACTTC.

This chain links TRBV2 with TRBJ1-2; TRBD1 aligns across 10 bases. The CDR3 is 13 residues long. Germline trimming cut 5 bases from V and 6 bases from J; bases unmatched to any gene: 3. Germline V gives CDR1 SNHLY, CDR2 FYNNEI. In DNA form, the CDR3 reads TGTGCCAGCAGTTCCGGGACAGGGGATGGCTACACCTTC. It translates to CASSSGTGDGYTF.

The V call is TRBV24-1, the J call TRBJ2-2, with 7 bases fitting TRBD2. With V trimmed by 4 bases and J by 0 bases, 4 bases remained unmatched. Per the germline V gene, CDR1 is KGHDR and CDR2 is SFDVKD. This CDR3 region has 16 residues. CDR3 DNA: TGTGCCACCAGTGACCTGGGAGGGTCGAACACCGGGGAGCTGTTTTTT. It specifies CATSDLGGSNTGELFF.

The genes are TRBV27 and TRBJ2-7; D not resolved. Trimming stripped 5 bases from V and 0 bases from J, with 11 bases between. This CDR3 spans 14 amino acids. The germline gives CDR1 MNHEY, CDR2 SMNVEV (reference sequence). CDR3 DNA sequence: TGTGCCAGCAGTCCTAAACTTTTCTCCTACGAGCAGTACTTC. It specifies CASSPKLFSYEQYF.

The chain recombines TRBV7-2 with TRBJ2-3; unclear D gene. In germline, CDR1 is SGHTA, CDR2 FQGNSA. The CDR3 length is 14 residues. Trimming cost V 3 bases and J 2 bases, with 9 bases left between them. In DNA form, the CDR3 reads TGTGCCAGCAGCTTGTCCCAGAACACAGATACGCAGTATTTT. This encodes CASSLSQNTDTQYF.

The genes are TRBV19 and TRBJ2-7; perhaps TRBD2 as D (6 bases). The V gene's germline CDR1 is LNHDA and CDR2 SQIVND (reference sequence). V lost 5 bases to trimming and J lost 6 bases, with 14 bases between them. The CDR3 spans 13 residues. As DNA, the CDR3 is TGTGCCAGTAGTTGGCAGGGAGGAGGCGAGCAGTACTTC. Encoded protein: CASSWQGGGEQYF. Together with reference TRBV19 and TRBJ2-7, the CDR3 gives the full variable domain: DGGITQSPKYLFRKEGQNVTLSCEQNLNHDAMYWYRQDPGQGLRLIYYSQIVNDFQKGDIAEGYSVSREKKESFPLTVTSAQKNPTAFYLCASSWQGGGEQYFGPGTRLTVT.

The chain employs TRBV21-1 and TRBJ2-6; TRBD1, the D gene given by the table, was not confirmed from the DNA. TRBV21-1 is recorded as a pseudogene. CDR3 length: 16 residues. CDR3 residues: CASSGQGLSGANVLTF. CDR3 bases: TGTGCCAGCAGTGGACAGGGTTTATCTGGGGCCAACGTCCTGACTTTC.

Note on this clone: At one of its ends the junction is not consistent with the germline gene, which may arise from a read error. The chain links TRBV20-1 to TRBJ1-1; tentative D call: TRBD1 (5 bases). The CDR3 length is 8 residues. Germline CDR1 DFQATT, CDR2 SNEGSKA (reference sequence). CDR3 coding DNA: TGCAGCGCCGTGGGGGGGATCTTT. Translating gives CSAVGGIF.

The chain combines TRBV27 with TRBJ2-5; 11 nucleotides line up with TRBD1. CDR1 MNHEY and CDR2 SMNVEV come from the germline V gene (reference sequence). J was trimmed by 5 bases and V by 7 bases; bases with no gene match: 9. The CDR3 consists of 15 residues. The DNA for the CDR3 is TGTGCCAGCATCAGGACAGGGGGCTTGGTGGAGACCCAGTACTTC. Translating it yields CASIRTGGLVETQYF.

The gene calls are TRBV28 and TRBJ1-5; 9 bases are a match to TRBD1. CDR3 size: 15 residues. After removal of 5 bases from V and 5 bases from J, the junction contained 7 bases not matched to a gene. Germline-derived CDR1 and CDR2 are MDHEN and SYDVKM. CDR3 loop: CASSGPGQGYQPQHF. The CDR3 region has the DNA TGTGCCAGCAGTGGCCCGGGACAGGGCTATCAGCCCCAGCATTTT.

In its sample, this clone was seen a few times. The gene calls are TRBV19 and TRBJ1-5; maybe TRBD1 (6 bases). The CDR3 runs 11 residues. The V end was cut by 10 bases, the J end by 7 bases, with 11 bases between. CDR1 is LNHDA and CDR2 is SQIVND in the germline V gene (reference sequence). CDR3 residues: CAIEQGQPQHF. DNA of the CDR3: TGTGCCATTGAACAGGGCCAGCCCCAGCATTTT.

The V and J genes are TRBV7-9 and TRBJ2-7, with TRBD2 identical over 10 bases. The CDR3 is 14 residues long. The ends lost 4 bases at V and 4 bases at J; junction bases unmatched: 4. CDR1 is SEHNR and CDR2 is FQNEAQ in the germline V gene (reference sequence). The CDR3 sequence is CASSYPGLAYEQYF. In DNA form, the CDR3 reads TGTGCCAGCAGCTACCCGGGACTAGCGTACGAGCAGTACTTC.

This chain joins TRBV19 and TRBJ2-4; possibly TRBD2 for D (6 bases). With 1 base removed from V and 7 bases from J, the gap between germline ends came to 20 bases. CDR1 is LNHDA and CDR2 is SQIVND in the germline V gene (reference sequence). This CDR3 has 17 residues. DNA of the CDR3: TGTGCCAGTAGTATAGGGGGCGGGGAAACCCCTCTGAACATTCAGTACTTC. Encoded protein: CASSIGGGETPLNIQYF.

CDR3 DNA: TGTGCCAGCAGAAAGGACATAATTCAGCCCCAGCATTTT. Translation: CASRKDIIQPQHF. This chain connects TRBV28 to TRBJ1-5, with D maybe TRBD1 (5 bases). Per germline, CDR1 MDHEN and CDR2 SYDVKM. Trimming took off 6 bases at V and 6 bases at J, with 12 bases between the two ends. The CDR3 is 13 residues long.